These 30 T cell receptor beta chains were all obtained from the same sample, sequenced in a study of cytomegalovirus exposure and HLA in healthy donors. PCR was performed using 60 Vbeta and 13 Jbeta primers. Measured with immunoSEQ multiplex PCR; TCRdb has only the in-frame clones, and not every one. The data contain under 130,000 clones, 74% of them singletons. Input material: PBMCs. These TCRs come from a man aged 50 to 60 in good health and CMV-seropositive.

J is TRBJ1-2 and V is TRBV6-1; no firm D call. This CDR3 comprises 15 residues. V lost 4 bases and J lost 1, with 13 bases in between. CDR1 is MNHNS and CDR2 is SASEGT in the germline V gene. In nucleotides, the CDR3 is TGTGCCAGCAGTGCCCAAGGAGGGCTTAACTATGGCTACACCTTC. Residues: CASSAQGGLNYGYTF.

The chain recombines TRBV11-2 with TRBJ2-1; the D is unclear. Trimming removed 3 bases from V and 10 bases from J, with 10 bases in between. CDR1 is SGHAT and CDR2 is FQNNGV in the germline V gene. The CDR3 covers 12 residues. In DNA form, the CDR3 reads TGTGCCAGCAGCTTTGGGCCAAACGAGCAGTTCTTC. This sequence encodes CASSFGPNEQFF.

The chain combines TRBV7-8 with TRBJ1-3; 10 nucleotides align to TRBD1. The germline V gene has CDR1 SGHVS and CDR2 FQNEAQ. The CDR3 sequence is 16 residues long. J lost 5 bases, V lost 1 base, and 5 bases had no gene match. The DNA for the CDR3 is TGTGCCAGCAGCTTAGGGACAGGGGGACTCAGAAACACCATATATTTT. This encodes CASSLGTGGLRNTIYF.

The CDR3 loop reads CASGGTSIYEQYF. Written as DNA, the CDR3 is TGTGCCAGCGGAGGGACTAGTATTTACGAGCAGTACTTC. The V and J genes are TRBV9 and TRBJ2-7; 8 bases align to TRBD2. This CDR3 spans 13 amino acids. CDR1 is SGDLS, CDR2 YYNGEE, per germline. V shed 7 bases and J 4 bases; nucleotides not matched to a gene: 7. Full variable domain (outside the CDR3, taken from reference TRBV9 and TRBJ2-7): DSGVTQTPKHLITATGQRVTLRCSPRSGDLSVYWYQQSLDQGLQFLIQYYNGEERAKGNILERFSAQQFPDLHSELNLSSLELGDSALYFCASGGTSIYEQYFGPGTRLTVT.

The V call is TRBV5-6, the J call TRBJ1-1; 7 bases fit TRBD1. The trim removed 4 bases at V and 1 base at J, leaving 7 bases unmatched. The CDR3 sequence is 15 residues long. The germline CDR1 and CDR2 sequences are SGHDT and YYEEEE. In nucleotides, the CDR3 is TGTGCCAGCAGCGCACGACAGGGTGGGAACACTGAAGCTTTCTTT. Protein: CASSARQGGNTEAFF.

The chain links TRBV5-5 to TRBJ2-7, with unresolved D. The V gene lost 0 bases and the J gene lost 0 bases, with 10 bases spanning the gap. Germline V gene lookup returns CDR1 SGHKS and CDR2 YYEKEE (reference sequence). This CDR3 contains 15 residues. The CDR3 spells CASSLELGSSYEQYF. Here the CDR3 DNA reads TGTGCCAGCAGCTTGGAACTGGGCAGCTCCTACGAGCAGTACTTC.

This chain joins TRBV7-3 and TRBJ2-1; a possible D gene is TRBD1 (5 bases). CDR3 length equals 12 residues. V was pared by 5 bases and J by 9 bases, with 11 bases between. Germline values: CDR1 SGHTA, CDR2 FQGTGA. CDR3 protein: CASSPRQGEQFF. In DNA form, the CDR3 reads TGTGCCAGCAGCCCCCGCCAGGGTGAGCAGTTCTTC.

The chain employs TRBV11-2 and TRBJ2-1; D may be TRBD2 (5 bases). Germline CDR1 and CDR2: SGHAT and FQNNGV. The CDR3 covers 14 residues. V dropped 1 base and J dropped 9 bases, with 13 bases sitting between them. The DNA for the CDR3 is TGTGCCAGCAGCTTAGTTTCCGAGGGCACTGAGCAGTTCTTC. It specifies CASSLVSEGTEQFF.

This clone appeared once. The chain has TRBV6-1 and TRBJ2-7; the D gene is possibly TRBD1 (6 bases). The CDR3 runs 14 residues. Germline CDR1 reads MNHNS; CDR2 reads SASEGT. Trimming shortened V by 3 bases and J by 0 bases, and 9 bases separated the two germline ends. DNA for the CDR3: TGTGCCAGCAGTGAGACCAGGGGCTCCTACGAGCAGTACTTC. Translating it yields CASSETRGSYEQYF.

The genes are TRBV6-6 and TRBJ2-3, with 11 bases identical to TRBD2. V lost 3 bases and J lost 6; bases outside the gene matches: 8. The germline V gene has CDR1 MNHNY and CDR2 SVGAGI (reference sequence). This CDR3 spans 16 amino acids. The DNA for the CDR3 is TGTGCCAGCAGTTATCGCACTAGCGGGGGCGGGGATACGCAGTATTTT. Protein product: CASSYRTSGGGDTQYF.

This chain connects TRBV6-1 to TRBJ1-5, with D perhaps TRBD1 (6 bases). Germline V gene sequence: CDR1 MNHNS, CDR2 SASEGT. This CDR3 has 13 amino acids. The ends were cut back, 8 bases at V and 4 bases at J, with 12 bases in the middle. This CDR3 reads CASGIRGNQPQHF. CDR3 coding DNA: TGTGCCAGCGGTATCAGGGGAAATCAGCCCCAGCATTTT.

The CDR3 reads CASSLGGPGVVDTQYF. As DNA, the CDR3 is TGTGCCAGCAGCTTAGGGGGGCCCGGGGTGGTAGATACGCAGTATTTT. The chain joins TRBV11-3 to TRBJ2-3; D possibly corresponds to TRBD1 (6 bases). The length of the CDR3 is 16 residues. The germline V gene encodes CDR1 SGHNT and CDR2 YENEEA. The V end lost 1 base, the J end lost 5 bases, and 16 bases lay between the germline ends.

V and J are TRBV5-6 and TRBJ2-3, with TRBD2 matching 7 bases. The CDR3 is 14 amino acids. Germline V CDR1 and CDR2: SGHDT, YYEEEE. The V segment lost 4 bases and the J segment 4 bases; nucleotides outside the gene matches: 6. The CDR3 here is CASSRLAGADTQYF. CDR3 DNA sequence: TGTGCCAGCAGCAGACTAGCCGGGGCAGATACGCAGTATTTT.

The chain has TRBV6-1 and TRBJ2-1; D might be TRBD2 (7 bases). Germline loops: CDR1 MNHNS, CDR2 SASEGT. Trimming cost V 8 bases and J 0 bases, with 11 bases left between them. The CDR3 contains 14 residues. CDR3 coding DNA: TGTGCCAGCCGGGGGGCCAGCTCCTACAATGAGCAGTTCTTC. Protein: CASRGASSYNEQFF.

The chain recombines TRBV2 with TRBJ1-2, with a weak D call TRBD1 (6 bases). Deletions cut 3 bases from V and 4 bases from J, with 6 bases between. This CDR3 has 12 amino acids. In germline, CDR1 is SNHLY, CDR2 FYNNEI. CDR3 coding DNA: TGTGCCAGCAGTGAGGACAGCTATGGCTACACCTTC. It translates to CASSEDSYGYTF.

The rearrangement joins TRBV18 to TRBJ1-4; 7 bases map to TRBD1. The CDR3 is 15 residues long. The trim removed 0 bases at V and 5 bases at J, leaving 3 bases unmatched. CDR1 and CDR2 from the germline V gene are KGHSH and LQKENI. For the CDR3, the DNA is TGTGCCAGCTCACCACCGCCACAGGGGAATGAAAAACTGTTTTTT. Translated, it gives CASSPPPQGNEKLFF.

This clone was recorded only once. The chain uses TRBV19 and TRBJ2-1, with D perhaps TRBD1 (6 bases). The germline gives CDR1 LNHDA, CDR2 SQIVND (reference sequence). CDR3 size: 14 residues. Trimming pared 5 bases from V and 1 base from J, leaving 9 bases between. The CDR3 nucleotides are TGTGCCAGTAGTCCCCAGGGGTCCTACAATGAGCAGTTCTTC. It specifies CASSPQGSYNEQFF.

This chain links TRBV12-5 with TRBJ1-5, with TRBD1 identical over 7 bases. Germline values: CDR1 LGHNT, CDR2 FRNRAP. The CDR3 consists of 14 residues. The V segment lost 5 bases and the J segment 7 bases; nucleotides outside the gene matches: 8. CDR3 coding DNA: TGTGCTAGTGGTCTCTCGACAGGGATGCAGCCCCAGCATTTT. Protein product: CASGLSTGMQPQHF.

This clone was detected once. The genes are TRBV12-5 and TRBJ1-1; 8 nucleotides line up with TRBD1. This CDR3 has 15 residues. Looked up from germline, CDR1 is LGHNT and CDR2 is FRNRAP. V shed 5 bases, J shed 4 bases, and the junction held 9 bases outside the gene matches. The CDR3 spells CASGLIQGEGTEAFF. CDR3 sequence (DNA): TGTGCTAGTGGTCTCATACAGGGGGAGGGCACTGAAGCTTTCTTT.

This clone was seen a handful of times. This chain uses TRBV5-1 with TRBJ1-2; no firm D call. The CDR3 spans 13 residues. In germline, CDR1 is SGHRS, CDR2 YFSETQ. Trimming cost V 4 bases and J 2 bases, with 9 bases left between them. For the CDR3, the DNA is TGCGCCAGCAGCCGTGGGCCGAACTATGGCTACACCTTC. Protein product: CASSRGPNYGYTF. Full variable domain (outside the CDR3, taken from reference TRBV5-1 and TRBJ1-2): KAGVTQTPRYLIKTRGQQVTLSCSPISGHRSVSWYQQTPGQGLQFLFEYFSETQRNKGNFPGRFSGRQFSNSRSEMNVSTLELGDSALYLCASSRGPNYGYTFGSGTRLTVV.

The V and J genes are TRBV4-1 and TRBJ2-1; D gene uncertain. Germline lookup yields CDR1 MGHRA and CDR2 YSYEKL. Trimming removed 3 bases at V and 9 bases at J, with 6 bases between. There are 11 residues in the CDR3. The CDR3 region has the DNA TGCGCCAGCAGCCACTATGGTGAGCAGTTCTTC. Its translation: CASSHYGEQFF.

The gene calls are TRBV9 and TRBJ2-3; 8 bases fit TRBD2. The CDR3 contains 15 residues. CDR1 is SGDLS and CDR2 is YYNGEE in the germline V gene. V dropped 0 bases and J dropped 2; count of bases not matched to a gene: 2. The CDR3 here is CASSVAGGNTDTQYF. The CDR3 DNA is TGTGCCAGCAGCGTAGCGGGGGGGAACACAGATACGCAGTATTTT.

The chain has TRBV5-4 and TRBJ1-3; 10 nucleotides agree with TRBD1. Germline assignment: CDR1 SGHNT and CDR2 YYREEE (reference sequence). Trimming took 0 bases from V and 4 from J; bases not matched to a gene: 7. This CDR3 has 17 residues. CDR3 nucleotides: TGTGCCAGCAGCTTGGGACAGGGGGCATCCTCGGGAAACACCATATATTTT. Amino acids: CASSLGQGASSGNTIYF.

This chain uses TRBV18 with TRBJ1-3, with D perhaps TRBD1 (5 bases). V dropped 0 bases and J dropped 4 bases, with 13 bases sitting between them. Looked up from germline, CDR1 is KGHSH and CDR2 is LQKENI. The CDR3 is 16 amino acids. The CDR3 loop is CASSPPTGGSGNTIYF. The CDR3, as DNA: TGTGCCAGCTCACCACCTACGGGGGGATCGGGAAACACCATATATTTT.

This clone was recorded once. The chain combines TRBV11-2 with TRBJ2-3, with D perhaps TRBD2 (5 bases). Trimming took 8 bases from V and 1 from J, leaving 16 bases between them. Germline V gene sequence: CDR1 SGHAT, CDR2 FQNNGV. The CDR3 length is 15 residues. In DNA, the CDR3 is TGTGCCAGCCTAAGGAGGTCTCGGGGCACAGATACGCAGTATTTT. Protein sequence: CASLRRSRGTDTQYF.

The gene calls are TRBV5-1 and TRBJ1-2, with TRBD1 identical over 10 bases. Germline assignment: CDR1 SGHRS and CDR2 YFSETQ. The CDR3 contains 15 residues. Trimming removed 6 bases from V and 2 bases from J; junction bases left unmatched: 7. CDR3 sequence (DNA): TGCGCCAGCAAAGAGGGGACAGGGGCCAACTATGGCTACACCTTC. This sequence encodes CASKEGTGANYGYTF.

In DNA, the CDR3 is TGTGCCAGTAGTATCGACAGGGACTCTGGAAACACCATATATTTT. It codes for CASSIDRDSGNTIYF. The gene calls are TRBV19 and TRBJ1-3; TRBD1 agrees at 7 bases. V gave up 3 bases and J gave up 0 bases; unmatched junction bases: 2. The germline CDR1 and CDR2 sequences are LNHDA and SQIVND (reference sequence). CDR3 length: 15 residues.

This clone has just a few counts. The chain recombines TRBV5-6 with TRBJ1-1; 9 bases align to TRBD1. Germline V gene sequence: CDR1 SGHDT, CDR2 YYEEEE. The CDR3 spans 14 residues. The J segment lost 3 bases and the V segment lost 4 bases, leaving 4 bases of the junction unmatched. CDR3 in DNA: TGTGCCAGCAGCGGACAGGGGAGGGACACTGAAGCTTTCTTT. As protein: CASSGQGRDTEAFF.

The chain couples TRBV28 to TRBJ1-1; possible D gene TRBD1, 5 bases. V was shortened by 6 bases and J by 10 bases, with 18 bases between the two germline ends. This CDR3 is 13 amino acids long. The V gene's germline CDR1 is MDHEN and CDR2 SYDVKM. Here the CDR3 reads CASRTNPGGRAFF. CDR3 bases: TGTGCCAGCAGAACGAATCCGGGGGGGAGAGCTTTCTTT.

Notes on this clone: An end of the junction differs from the germline gene, which may be a read error. The V gene is TRBV5-1, the J gene TRBJ2-3; 9 nucleotides agree with TRBD2. The germline CDR1 and CDR2 sequences are SGHRS and YFSETQ. The CDR3 runs 14 residues. CDR3: CASSPREGADAQYF. The CDR3 DNA sequence: TGCGCCAGCAGCCCGCGGGAGGGCGCAGATGCGCAGTATTTT.